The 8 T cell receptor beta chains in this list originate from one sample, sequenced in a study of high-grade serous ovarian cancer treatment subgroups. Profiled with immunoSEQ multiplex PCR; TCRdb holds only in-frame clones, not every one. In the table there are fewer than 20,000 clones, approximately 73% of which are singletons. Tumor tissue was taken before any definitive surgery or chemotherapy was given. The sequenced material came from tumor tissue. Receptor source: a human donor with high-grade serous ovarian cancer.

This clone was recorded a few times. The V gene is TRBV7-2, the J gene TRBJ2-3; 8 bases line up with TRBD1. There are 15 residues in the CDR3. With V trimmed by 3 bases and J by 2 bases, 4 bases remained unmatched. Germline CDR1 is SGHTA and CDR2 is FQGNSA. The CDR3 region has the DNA TGTGCCAGCAGCTTGGGGACAGGAGACACAGATACGCAGTATTTT. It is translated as CASSLGTGDTDTQYF.

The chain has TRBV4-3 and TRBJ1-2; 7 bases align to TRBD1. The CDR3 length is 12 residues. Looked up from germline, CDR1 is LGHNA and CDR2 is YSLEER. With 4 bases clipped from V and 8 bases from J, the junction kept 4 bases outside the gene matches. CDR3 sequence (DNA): TGCGCCAGCAGCCGACAGGGAATCGGCTACACCTTC. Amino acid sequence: CASSRQGIGYTF.

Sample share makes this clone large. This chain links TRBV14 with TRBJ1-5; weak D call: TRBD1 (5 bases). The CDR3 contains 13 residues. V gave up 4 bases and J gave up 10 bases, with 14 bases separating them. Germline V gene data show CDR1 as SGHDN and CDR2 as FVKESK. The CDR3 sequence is CASSPGLGRPQHF. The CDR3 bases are TGTGCCAGCAGCCCAGGGCTCGGGAGACCCCAGCATTTT.

CDR3 in amino acids: CASSFDPAGVAYEQYF. The CDR3 nucleotides are TGTGCCAGCAGCTTCGACCCGGCGGGGGTGGCCTACGAGCAGTACTTC. J is TRBJ2-7 and V is TRBV11-1; 7 nucleotides agree with TRBD2. The junction had 10 bases not matched to a gene; V was cut back by 3 bases and J by 2 bases. In germline, CDR1 is SGHAT, CDR2 FQDESV (reference sequence). The CDR3 length is 16 residues.

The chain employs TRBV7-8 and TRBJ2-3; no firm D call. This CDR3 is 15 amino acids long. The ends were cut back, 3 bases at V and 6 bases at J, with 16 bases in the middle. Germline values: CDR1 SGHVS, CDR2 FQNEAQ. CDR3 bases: TGTGCCAGCAGCTTTTTATCTCTCCTCGCGGATACGCAGTATTTT. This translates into CASSFLSLLADTQYF.

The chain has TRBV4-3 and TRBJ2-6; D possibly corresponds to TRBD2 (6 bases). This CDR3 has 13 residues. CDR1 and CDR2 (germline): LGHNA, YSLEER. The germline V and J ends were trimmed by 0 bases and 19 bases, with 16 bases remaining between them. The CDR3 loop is CASSQDQSSARTF. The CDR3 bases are TGCGCCAGCAGCCAAGATCAGTCTAGCGCCAGAACTTTC.

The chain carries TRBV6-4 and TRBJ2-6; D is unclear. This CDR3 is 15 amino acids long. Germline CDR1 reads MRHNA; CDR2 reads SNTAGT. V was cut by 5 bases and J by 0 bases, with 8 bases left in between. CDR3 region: CASSPEFSGANVLTF. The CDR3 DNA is TGTGCCAGCAGTCCGGAGTTCTCTGGGGCCAACGTCCTGACTTTC.

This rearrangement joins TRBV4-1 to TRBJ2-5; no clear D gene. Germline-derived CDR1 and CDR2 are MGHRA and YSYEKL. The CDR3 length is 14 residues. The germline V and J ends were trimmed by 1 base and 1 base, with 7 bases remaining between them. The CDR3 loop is CASSQVDFQETQYF. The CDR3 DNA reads TGCGCCAGCAGCCAAGTTGACTTCCAAGAGACCCAGTACTTC.